There are a few counts of the clone carrying this TCR beta chain. Its specificity is not known. The entry originates in a study of T cells in Graves' hyperthyroidism and ophthalmopathy. About the study: Peripheral blood was taken when the disease was first diagnosed, before any treatment began. Study conclusions and caveats: Most clonotypes that expanded in the thyroid above 0.001 also showed up in blood.

Researchers defined stable Graves' hyperthyroidism as no ophthalmopathy progression within 18 months. PBMCs came from more than 9.5 ml fresh peripheral blood. The length of the CDR3 is 18 residues. V trimming: 2 bases; J trimming: 6 bases; junction bases outside the gene matches: 12. The germline V gene has CDR1 SEHNR and CDR2 FQNEAQ (reference sequence). RNA transcripts served as the template for amplifying TCR beta CDR3 regions. The TCR CDR3 first-round RT-PCR relied on the HTBI primer set. TCRdb reprocessed the multiplex PCR reads with MiXCR, giving one entry per CDR3 protein. The data show 350,000 or so distinct CDR3 sequences, around 20% seen once.

The clonotype was recovered from a woman in her fifties or sixties with Graves' hyperthyroidism. Sequenced: blood. V gene TRBV7-9 combines with J gene TRBJ2-3; 12 bases are shared with TRBD2. The CDR3 loop is CASSLPSGRASSWDTQYF. The CDR3 DNA reads TGTGCCAGCAGCTTACCTAGCGGGAGGGCCTCGTCTTGGGATACGCAGTATTTT.